This section outlines one T cell receptor beta chain sequence together with its context. The assay was immunoSEQ multiplex PCR, and TCRdb's table has in-frame clones only and misses some. The sample has around 200,000 clones; about 84% are singletons. V lost 0 bases, J lost 1 base, and 7 bases lay in between. CDR1 is LGHDT, CDR2 YNNKEL, per germline (reference sequence). The CDR3 length is 14 residues. These data are taken from a study of blood T cell repertoires in COVID-19. Study overall: T cells, B-cell-depleted T cells, or PBMCs supplied cDNA or gDNA.

The gene calls are TRBV3-1 (or the pseudogene TRBV3-2) and TRBJ2-7, with D maybe TRBD2 (5 bases). The specimen was peripheral blood. The TCR originated in a human donor in a cohort sampled during active COVID-19. This CDR3 is CASSQDPGSYEQYF. CDR3 sequence (DNA): TGTGCCAGCAGCCAAGATCCGGGATCCTACGAGCAGTACTTC.